These T cell receptor beta chains were read from a single sample in a study of kidney transplant recipient with SARS-CoV-2 infection. TCRdb re-derived calls from the reads in MiXCR, one entry per CDR3 protein. The table records 200,000 to 250,000 distinct CDR3 sequences, 29% of them present only once. Sequencing used a blood sample, obtained at baseline and between days 110 and 120 from a kidney transplant recipient. The receptors were sampled from a male patient in his 30s who had COVID-19 and was a kidney transplant recipient. Some T cells may be the graft donor's. CDR3s include the opening cysteine and the closing phenylalanine or tryptophan. The D gene is left open where the match is weak. Clone size is stated in some rows and not others, as once, few, many or a class when expanded.

V: TRBV7-4
D: NA
size: NA
J: TRBJ1-2
DNA: TGTGCCGGCAGCCGTAGCAATTCAGCTCGAAAGACCTATGGCTACACCTTC
CDR3: CAGSRSNSARKTYGYTF

V: TRBV19
D: NA
size: few
J: TRBJ2-1
DNA: TGTGCCAGTAGTATAGCTGGGCAAGGACAGTTCTTC
CDR3: CASSIAGQGQFF

V: TRBV10-2
D: NA
size: many
J: TRBJ1-2
DNA: TGCGCCAGCAGTTATTGGACCACTTCTAGAAAGACCTATGGCTACACCTTC
CDR3: CASSYWTTSRKTYGYTF

V: TRBV7-9
D: TRBD2
size: many
J: TRBJ2-7
DNA: TGTGCCAGCAGCTTAGTATCTAGCGGGTTGTACGAGCAGTACTTC
CDR3: CASSLVSSGLYEQYF

V: TRBV3-1
D: NA
size: few
J: TRBJ2-5
DNA: TGTGCCAGCAGCACAGGGTCTCCCATTTCTTTCTCTGAGACCCAGTACTTC
CDR3: CASSTGSPISFSETQYF

V: TRBV5-3
D: NA
size: many
J: TRBJ1-2
DNA: TGTGCCAGACGCGTCAGAGTGGTGAGAAAGACCTATGGCTACACCTTC
CDR3: CARRVRVVRKTYGYTF

V: TRBV3-1
D: NA
size: NA
J: TRBJ1-1
DNA: TGTGCCAACAGCCAAATCGGTCCCATTTCAATTCGCACTGAAGCTTTCTTT
CDR3: CANSQIGPISIRTEAFF

V: TRBV19
D: NA
size: NA
J: TRBJ1-6
DNA: TGTGCCAGTAGCGCCGGGACCCCCCTAACGGGCCCACCCCTCCACTTT
CDR3: CASSAGTPLTGPPLHF

V: TRBV6-1
D: NA
size: many
J: TRBJ1-2
DNA: TGTGCCAGCAGTCAGCCTTTGGAATGTAGAAAGACCTATGGCTACACCTTC
CDR3: CASSQPLECRKTYGYTF

V: TRBV6-2/TRBV6-3
D: NA
size: many
J: TRBJ1-2
DNA: TGTGCCAGCAGTGTTGAAAGCTGCATCGGAAAGACCTATGGCTACACCTTC
CDR3: CASSVESCIGKTYGYTF

V: TRBV19
D: TRBD1
size: few
J: TRBJ2-2
DNA: TGTGCCAGTAGTCTGACAGGGATCTACACCGGGGAGCTGTTTTTT
CDR3: CASSLTGIYTGELFF

V: TRBV7-3
D: TRBD1
size: many
J: TRBJ2-1
DNA: TGTGCCAGCAGCTTAAGAGGTGGGACAGGGGGCAATGAGCAGTTCTTC
CDR3: CASSLRGGTGGNEQFF

V: TRBV15
D: TRBD1
size: many
J: TRBJ2-7
DNA: TGTGCCACCAGCGGCAGGGACAGGGGGAGATACGAGCAGTACTTC
CDR3: CATSGRDRGRYEQYF

V: TRBV4-3
D: TRBD2
size: few
J: TRBJ2-3
DNA: TGCGCCAGCAGCCCTTTAGCGGGCGACACAGATACGCAGTATTTT
CDR3: CASSPLAGDTDTQYF

V: TRBV5-6
D: NA
size: few
J: TRBJ2-1
DNA: TGTGCCAGCAGCTTGGGGGAGCTGAATGAGCAGTTCTTC
CDR3: CASSLGELNEQFF

V: TRBV24-1
D: TRBD1
size: many
J: TRBJ2-4
DNA: TGTGCCACCAGTGGAGGTCAGGGGGTAGCCAAAAACATTCAGTACTTC
CDR3: CATSGGQGVAKNIQYF

V: TRBV3-1
D: TRBD2
size: many
J: TRBJ2-7
DNA: TGTGCCAGCAGCCAAGCCGGGACTAGCGGAACCCTAAGCTACGAGCAGTACTTC
CDR3: CASSQAGTSGTLSYEQYF

V: TRBV5-4
D: NA
size: many
J: TRBJ1-2
DNA: TGTGCCAGCCTACAATGCGTACCAGGAAAGACCTATGGCTACACCTTC
CDR3: CASLQCVPGKTYGYTF

V: TRBV19
D: NA
size: many
J: TRBJ1-5
DNA: TGTGCCAGTAAGACGGCCGTCAATCAGCCCCAGCATTTT
CDR3: CASKTAVNQPQHF

V: TRBV7-3
D: NA
size: many
J: TRBJ1-6
DNA: TGTGCCAGCAGCTTAGACGGGAATTCACCCCTCCACTTT
CDR3: CASSLDGNSPLHF

V: TRBV19
D: TRBD1
size: NA
J: TRBJ2-3
DNA: TGTGCCAGTACTCCGGGACAGTCGAGCACAGATACGCAGTATTTT
CDR3: CASTPGQSSTDTQYF

V: TRBV20-1
D: NA
size: NA
J: TRBJ2-3
DNA: TGCAGTGCCCCGGAGTGGGGAGGAACAGATACGCAGTATTTT
CDR3: CSAPEWGGTDTQYF

V: TRBV6-5
D: TRBD1
size: many
J: TRBJ2-2
DNA: TGTGCCAGCAGACAGACAGGGCTCACCGGGGAGCTGTTTTTT
CDR3: CASRQTGLTGELFF

V: TRBV29-1
D: TRBD2
size: NA
J: TRBJ2-1
DNA: TGCAGCGTTGCGGGACTAAGGATCACCAGCAATGAGCAGTTCTTC
CDR3: CSVAGLRITSNEQFF

V: TRBV6-5
D: NA
size: many
J: TRBJ1-1
DNA: TGTGCCAGCAGTGACCGGGGGGCGGGAGGCACTGAAGCTTTCTTT
CDR3: CASSDRGAGGTEAFF

V: TRBV7-8
D: TRBD1
size: many
J: TRBJ1-5
DNA: TGTGCCAGCAGCTACTCCGGGACAGGGAGGGATCAGCCCCAGCATTTT
CDR3: CASSYSGTGRDQPQHF

V: TRBV10-3
D: TRBD1
size: few
J: TRBJ2-5
DNA: TGTGCCATCGGGCCGGACAGGGCCGAATCTGAGACCCAGTACTTC
CDR3: CAIGPDRAESETQYF

V: TRBV4-1
D: TRBD2
size: many
J: TRBJ2-5
DNA: TGCGCCAGCAGCCAAGTTGGCGGGGGGTACCAAGAGACCCAGTACTTC
CDR3: CASSQVGGGYQETQYF

V: TRBV19
D: NA
size: many
J: TRBJ1-2
DNA: TGTGCCAGTAGTATTGGTGGAACAGCAGATAACTATGGCTACACCTTC
CDR3: CASSIGGTADNYGYTF

V: TRBV11-2
D: NA
size: many
J: TRBJ2-7
DNA: TGTGCCAGCAGCAGCGTCGGGCGGAGCCTTACCTACGAGCAGTACTTC
CDR3: CASSSVGRSLTYEQYF

V: TRBV6-4
D: NA
size: many
J: TRBJ1-2
DNA: TGTGCCAGCAGTTTTTATGTCTCACACGGAAAGACCTATGGCTACACCTTC
CDR3: CASSFYVSHGKTYGYTF

V: TRBV6-1
D: NA
size: once
J: TRBJ2-6
DNA: TGTGCCAGCAGTGAAGGGCAGGGGCCTTGGATTAATGGGGCCAACGTCCTGACTTTC
CDR3: CASSEGQGPWINGANVLTF

V: TRBV18
D: TRBD2
size: NA
J: TRBJ2-5
DNA: TGTGCTAGCTCACTAGCGGGAGAGCCCGGAGGTGGAGAGACCCAGTACTTC
CDR3: CASSLAGEPGGGETQYF

V: TRBV7-9
D: TRBD1
size: NA
J: TRBJ2-3
DNA: TGTGCCAGCGGCTTAGGGGGCCATCCCGATACGCAGTATTTT
CDR3: CASGLGGHPDTQYF

V: TRBV7-3
D: NA
size: many
J: TRBJ1-1
DNA: TGTGCCAGCAGCTTAGACGGGACCACTACTGAAGCTTTCTTT
CDR3: CASSLDGTTTEAFF

V: TRBV5-6
D: NA
size: many
J: TRBJ2-7
DNA: TGTGCCAGCAGCTTGGATCCGGGGGCCACCTACGAGCAGTACTTC
CDR3: CASSLDPGATYEQYF

V: TRBV30
D: NA
size: many
J: TRBJ1-1
DNA: TGTGCCTGGAATCGGGGTCACACTGAAGCTTTCTTT
CDR3: CAWNRGHTEAFF

V: TRBV19
D: TRBD1
size: many
J: TRBJ1-2
DNA: TGTGCCAGTAGTATTGAAGTAGGGACAGGTTCTAACTATGGCTACACCTTC
CDR3: CASSIEVGTGSNYGYTF

V: TRBV7-6
D: TRBD2
size: NA
J: TRBJ2-4
DNA: TGTGCCAGCAGCACGAGAGCGGGGGGTCCTGGATTACTAGCCAAAAACATTCAGTACTTC
CDR3: CASSTRAGGPGLLAKNIQYF

V: TRBV12-3/TRBV12-4
D: TRBD1
size: many
J: TRBJ1-2
DNA: TGTGCCAGCAGTTCAACAGGGGGTCCATTCTATGGCTACACCTTC
CDR3: CASSSTGGPFYGYTF

V: TRBV4-1
D: NA
size: once
J: TRBJ2-1
DNA: TGCGCCAGCGGCCAAGAAGGAAGAACAAGTTTAGGCGGTGAGCAGTTCTTC
CDR3: CASGQEGRTSLGGEQFF

V: TRBV7-9
D: NA
size: many
J: TRBJ2-1
DNA: TGTGCCAGCAGCCGGGACTCTCCTGGCGATGAGCAGTTCTTC
CDR3: CASSRDSPGDEQFF

V: TRBV28
D: TRBD2
size: many
J: TRBJ2-7
DNA: TGTGCCAGCAGTTTATGGGAGACTAGCGGGGGGCTCGAGCAGTACTTC
CDR3: CASSLWETSGGLEQYF

V: TRBV2
D: TRBD1
size: many
J: TRBJ2-7
DNA: TGTGCCAGCAGTGAGACCCGGGACAGTGTATTACAGTACTTC
CDR3: CASSETRDSVLQYF